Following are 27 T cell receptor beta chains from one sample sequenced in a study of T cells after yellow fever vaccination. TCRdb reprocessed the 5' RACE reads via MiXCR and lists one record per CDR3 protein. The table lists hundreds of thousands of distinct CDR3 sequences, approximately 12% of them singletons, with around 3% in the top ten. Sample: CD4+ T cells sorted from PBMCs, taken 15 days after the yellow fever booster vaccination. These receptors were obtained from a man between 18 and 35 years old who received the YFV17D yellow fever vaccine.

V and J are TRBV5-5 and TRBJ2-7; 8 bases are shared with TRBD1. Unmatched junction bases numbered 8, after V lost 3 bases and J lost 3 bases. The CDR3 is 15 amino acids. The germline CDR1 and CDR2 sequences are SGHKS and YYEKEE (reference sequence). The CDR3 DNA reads TGTGCCAGCAGCTCCCCCGGGACAGGATACTACGAGCAGTACTTC. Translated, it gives CASSSPGTGYYEQYF.

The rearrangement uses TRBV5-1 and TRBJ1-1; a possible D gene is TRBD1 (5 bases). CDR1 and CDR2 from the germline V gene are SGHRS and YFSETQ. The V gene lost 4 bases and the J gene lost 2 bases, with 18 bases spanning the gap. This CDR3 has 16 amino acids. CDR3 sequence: CASSLVSGWGNTEAFF. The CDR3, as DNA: TGCGCCAGCAGCCTGGTTTCCGGTTGGGGCAACACTGAAGCTTTCTTT.

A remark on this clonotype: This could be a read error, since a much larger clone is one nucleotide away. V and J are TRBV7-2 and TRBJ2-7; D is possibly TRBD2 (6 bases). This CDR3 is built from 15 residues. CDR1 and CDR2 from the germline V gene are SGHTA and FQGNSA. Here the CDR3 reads CASSLGGRGGREQHF. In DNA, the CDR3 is TGTGCCAGCAGCTTAGGAGGAAGAGGAGGACGGGAGCAGCACTTC.

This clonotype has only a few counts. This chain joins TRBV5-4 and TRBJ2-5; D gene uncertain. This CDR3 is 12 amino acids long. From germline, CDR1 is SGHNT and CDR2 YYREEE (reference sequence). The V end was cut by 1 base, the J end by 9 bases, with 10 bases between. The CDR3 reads CASSLNYPPQYF. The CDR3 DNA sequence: TGTGCCAGCAGCTTGAATTACCCTCCCCAGTACTTC.

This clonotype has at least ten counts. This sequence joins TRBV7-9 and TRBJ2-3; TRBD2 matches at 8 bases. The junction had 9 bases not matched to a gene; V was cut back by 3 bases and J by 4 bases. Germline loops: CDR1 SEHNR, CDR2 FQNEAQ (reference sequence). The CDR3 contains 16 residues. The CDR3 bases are TGTGCCAGCAGCTTCGGCGCGGGGGGCGGACCAGATACGCAGTATTTT. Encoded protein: CASSFGAGGGPDTQYF.

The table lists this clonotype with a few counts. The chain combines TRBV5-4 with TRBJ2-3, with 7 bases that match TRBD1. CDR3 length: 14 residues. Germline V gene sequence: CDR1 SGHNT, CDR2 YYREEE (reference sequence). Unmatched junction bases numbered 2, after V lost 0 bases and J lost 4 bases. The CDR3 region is CASSLDQGADTQYF. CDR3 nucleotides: TGTGCCAGCAGCTTGGACCAGGGGGCAGATACGCAGTATTTT. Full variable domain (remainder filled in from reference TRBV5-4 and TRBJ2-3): ETGVTQSPTHLIKTRGQQVTLRCSSQSGHNTVSWYQQALGQGPQFIFQYYREEENGRGNFPPRFSGLQFPNYSSELNVNALELDDSALYLCASSLDQGADTQYFGPGTRLTVL.

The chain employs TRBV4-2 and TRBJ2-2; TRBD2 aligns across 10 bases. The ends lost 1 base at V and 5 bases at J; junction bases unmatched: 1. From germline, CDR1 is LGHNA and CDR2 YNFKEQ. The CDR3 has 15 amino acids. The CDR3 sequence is CASSQGAGGTGELFF. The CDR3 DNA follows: TGTGCCAGCAGCCAAGGAGCGGGGGGGACCGGGGAGCTGTTTTTT.

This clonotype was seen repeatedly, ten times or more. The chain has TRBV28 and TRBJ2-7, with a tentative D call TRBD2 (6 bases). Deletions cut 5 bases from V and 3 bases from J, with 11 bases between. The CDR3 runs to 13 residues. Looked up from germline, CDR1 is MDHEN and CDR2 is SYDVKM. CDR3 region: CASSPGTFYEQYV. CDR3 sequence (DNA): TGTGCCAGCAGTCCCGGGACTTTCTACGAGCAGTACGTC.

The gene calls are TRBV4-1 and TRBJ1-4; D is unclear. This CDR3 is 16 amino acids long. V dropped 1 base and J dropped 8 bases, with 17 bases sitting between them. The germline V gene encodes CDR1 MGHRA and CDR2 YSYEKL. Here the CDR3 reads CASSQVWTGISEKLFF. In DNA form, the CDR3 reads TGCGCCAGCAGCCAAGTCTGGACGGGGATCAGCGAAAAACTGTTTTTT.

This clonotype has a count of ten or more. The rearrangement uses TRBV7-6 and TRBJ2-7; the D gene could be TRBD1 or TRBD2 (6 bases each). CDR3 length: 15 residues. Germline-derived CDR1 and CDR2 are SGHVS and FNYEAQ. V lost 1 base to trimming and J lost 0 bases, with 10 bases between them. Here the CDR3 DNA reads TGTGCCAGCAGCTTAGTCCCGGGGGCCTCCTACGAGCAGTACTTC. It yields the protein CASSLVPGASYEQYF.

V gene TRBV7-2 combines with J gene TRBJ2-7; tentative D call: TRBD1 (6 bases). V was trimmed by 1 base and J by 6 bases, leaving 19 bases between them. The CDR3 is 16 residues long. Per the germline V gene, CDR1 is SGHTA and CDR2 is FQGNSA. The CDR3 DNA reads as TGTGCCAGCAGCTTAGTTGGGGGCCACAACCCGGCCGAGCAGTACGTC. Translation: CASSLVGGHNPAEQYV.

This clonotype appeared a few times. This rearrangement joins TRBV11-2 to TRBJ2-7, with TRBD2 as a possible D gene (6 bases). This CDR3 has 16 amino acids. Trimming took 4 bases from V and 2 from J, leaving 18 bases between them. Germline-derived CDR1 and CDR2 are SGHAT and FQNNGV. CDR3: CASSSSKGRGPYEQYF. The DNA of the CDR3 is TGTGCCAGCAGCTCCTCCAAAGGGCGGGGCCCCTACGAGCAGTACTTC.

The CDR3 DNA reads as TGCGCCAGCAGAACGGGTGTCTCTGGGGCCAACGTCCTGACTTTC. Its protein is CASRTGVSGANVLTF. The chain recombines TRBV5-1 with TRBJ2-6; D is ambiguous. This CDR3 contains 15 residues. Trimming removed 5 bases from V and 0 bases from J, with 9 bases in between. Germline lookup yields CDR1 SGHRS and CDR2 YFSETQ.

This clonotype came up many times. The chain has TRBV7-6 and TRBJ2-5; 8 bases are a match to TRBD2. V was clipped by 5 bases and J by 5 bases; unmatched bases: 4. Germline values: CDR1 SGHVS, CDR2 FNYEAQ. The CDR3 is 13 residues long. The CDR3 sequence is CASSPGLGETQYF. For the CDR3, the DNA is TGTGCCAGCAGCCCGGGACTAGGGGAGACCCAGTACTTC.

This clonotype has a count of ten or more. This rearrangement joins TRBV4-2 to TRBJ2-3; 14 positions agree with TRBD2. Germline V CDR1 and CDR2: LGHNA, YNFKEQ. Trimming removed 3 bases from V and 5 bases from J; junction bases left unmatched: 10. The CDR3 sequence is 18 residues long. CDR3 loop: CASSQAGLAGGLGDTQYF. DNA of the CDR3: TGTGCCAGCAGCCAGGCTGGACTAGCGGGGGGCCTGGGAGATACGCAGTATTTT.

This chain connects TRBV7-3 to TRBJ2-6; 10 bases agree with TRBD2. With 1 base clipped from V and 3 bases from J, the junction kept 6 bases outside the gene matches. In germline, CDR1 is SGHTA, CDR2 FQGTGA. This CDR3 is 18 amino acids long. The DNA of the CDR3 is TGTGCCAGCAGCTTAAGCCCAGCGGGAGGGATTGGGGCCAACGTCCTGACTTTC. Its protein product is CASSLSPAGGIGANVLTF.

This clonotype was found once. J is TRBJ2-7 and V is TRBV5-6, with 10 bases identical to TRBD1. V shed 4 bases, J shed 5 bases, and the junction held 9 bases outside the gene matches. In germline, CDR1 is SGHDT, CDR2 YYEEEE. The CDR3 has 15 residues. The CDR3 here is CASSTTGGEVNEQYF. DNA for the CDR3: TGTGCCAGCAGCACGACAGGGGGCGAGGTGAACGAGCAGTACTTC. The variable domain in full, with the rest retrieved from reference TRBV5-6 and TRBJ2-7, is DAGVTQSPTHLIKTRGQQVTLRCSPKSGHDTVSWYQQALGQGPQFIFQYYEEEERQRGNFPDRFSGHQFPNYSSELNVNALLLGDSALYLCASSTTGGEVNEQYFGPGTRLTVT.

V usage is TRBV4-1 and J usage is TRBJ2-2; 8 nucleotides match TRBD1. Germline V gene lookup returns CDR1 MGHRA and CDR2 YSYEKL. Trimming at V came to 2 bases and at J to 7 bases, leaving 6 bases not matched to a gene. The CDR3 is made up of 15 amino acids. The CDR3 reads CASSQLGQALGELFF. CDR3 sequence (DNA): TGCGCCAGCAGCCAATTGGGACAGGCTCTCGGGGAGCTGTTTTTT.

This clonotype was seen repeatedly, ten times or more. For the CDR3, the DNA is TGCGCCAGCAGCCCGGACAGGGACAAGACCCAGTACTTC. It encodes CASSPDRDKTQYF. The chain uses TRBV4-1 and TRBJ2-5; 8 nucleotides align to TRBD1. The CDR3 runs 13 residues. Germline CDR1 reads MGHRA; CDR2 reads YSYEKL. V dropped 4 bases and J dropped 6; count of bases not matched to a gene: 4.

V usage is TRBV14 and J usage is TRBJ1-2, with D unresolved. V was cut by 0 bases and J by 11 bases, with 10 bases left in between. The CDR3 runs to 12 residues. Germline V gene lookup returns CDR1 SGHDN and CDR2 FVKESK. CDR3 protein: CASSQEDWVYTF. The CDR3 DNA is TGTGCCAGCAGCCAAGAAGATTGGGTTTACACCTTC. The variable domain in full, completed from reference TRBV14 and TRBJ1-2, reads EAGVTQFPSHSVIEKGQTVTLRCDPISGHDNLYWYRRVMGKEIKFLLHFVKESKQDESGMPNNRFLAERTGGTYSTLKVQPAELEDSGVYFCASSQEDWVYTFGSGTRLTVV.

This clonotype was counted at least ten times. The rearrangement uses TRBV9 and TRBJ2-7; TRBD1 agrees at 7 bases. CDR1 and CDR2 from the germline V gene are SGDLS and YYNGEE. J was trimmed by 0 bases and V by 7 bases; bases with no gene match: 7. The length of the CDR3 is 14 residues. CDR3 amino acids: CASSSSGGSYEQYF. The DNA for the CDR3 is TGTGCCAGCTCCTCCTCAGGGGGCTCCTACGAGCAGTACTTC.

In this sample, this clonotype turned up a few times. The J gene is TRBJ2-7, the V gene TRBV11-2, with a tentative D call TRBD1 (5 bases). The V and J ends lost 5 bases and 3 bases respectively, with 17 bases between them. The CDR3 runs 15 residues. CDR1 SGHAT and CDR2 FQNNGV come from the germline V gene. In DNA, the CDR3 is TGTGCCAGCAGCCCCCTAGGGGCCAAAGACTACGAGCAGTACTTC. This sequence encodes CASSPLGAKDYEQYF.

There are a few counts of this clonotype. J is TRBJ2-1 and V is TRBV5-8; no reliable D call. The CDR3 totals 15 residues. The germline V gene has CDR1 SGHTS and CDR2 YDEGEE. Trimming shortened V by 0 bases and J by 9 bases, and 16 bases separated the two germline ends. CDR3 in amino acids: CASSLGIRISGEQFF. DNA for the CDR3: TGTGCCAGCAGCTTGGGGATCAGAATCTCTGGTGAGCAGTTCTTC.

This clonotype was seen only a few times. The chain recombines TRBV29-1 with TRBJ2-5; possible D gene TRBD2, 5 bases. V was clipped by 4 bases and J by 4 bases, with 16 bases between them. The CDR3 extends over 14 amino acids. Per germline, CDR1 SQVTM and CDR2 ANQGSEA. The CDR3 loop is CSVAGVNNGETQYF. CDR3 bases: TGCAGCGTTGCCGGGGTGAACAACGGAGAGACCCAGTACTTC.

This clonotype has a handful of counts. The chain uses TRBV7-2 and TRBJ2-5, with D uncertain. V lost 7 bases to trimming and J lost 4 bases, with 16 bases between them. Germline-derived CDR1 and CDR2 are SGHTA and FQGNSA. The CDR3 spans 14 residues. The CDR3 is CASTSGQMLETQYF. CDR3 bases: TGTGCCAGCACCAGTGGGCAGATGCTAGAGACCCAGTACTTC.

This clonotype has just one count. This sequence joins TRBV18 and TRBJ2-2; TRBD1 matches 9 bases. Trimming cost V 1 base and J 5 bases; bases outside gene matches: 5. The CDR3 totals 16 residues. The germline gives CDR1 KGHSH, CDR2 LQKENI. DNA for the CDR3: TGTGCCAGCTCACCACTACAGGGGGCGGAGACCGGGGAGCTGTTTTTT. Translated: CASSPLQGAETGELFF. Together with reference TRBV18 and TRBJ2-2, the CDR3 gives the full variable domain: NAGVMQNPRHLVRRRGQEARLRCSPMKGHSHVYWYRQLPEEGLKFMVYLQKENIIDESGMPKERFSAEFPKEGPSILRIQQVVRGDSAAYFCASSPLQGAETGELFFGEGSRLTVL.

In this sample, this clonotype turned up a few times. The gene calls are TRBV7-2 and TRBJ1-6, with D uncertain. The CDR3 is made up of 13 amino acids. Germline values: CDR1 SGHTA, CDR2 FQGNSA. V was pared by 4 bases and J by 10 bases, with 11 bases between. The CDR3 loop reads CASSSLGTSPLHF. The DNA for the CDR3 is TGTGCCAGCAGCTCCCTAGGCACCTCACCCCTCCACTTT. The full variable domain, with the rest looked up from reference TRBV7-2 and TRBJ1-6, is GAGVSQSPSNKVTEKGKDVELRCDPISGHTALYWYRQSLGQGLEFLIYFQGNSAPDKSGLPSDRFSAERTGGSVSTLTIQRTQQEDSAVYLCASSSLGTSPLHFGNGTRLTVT.